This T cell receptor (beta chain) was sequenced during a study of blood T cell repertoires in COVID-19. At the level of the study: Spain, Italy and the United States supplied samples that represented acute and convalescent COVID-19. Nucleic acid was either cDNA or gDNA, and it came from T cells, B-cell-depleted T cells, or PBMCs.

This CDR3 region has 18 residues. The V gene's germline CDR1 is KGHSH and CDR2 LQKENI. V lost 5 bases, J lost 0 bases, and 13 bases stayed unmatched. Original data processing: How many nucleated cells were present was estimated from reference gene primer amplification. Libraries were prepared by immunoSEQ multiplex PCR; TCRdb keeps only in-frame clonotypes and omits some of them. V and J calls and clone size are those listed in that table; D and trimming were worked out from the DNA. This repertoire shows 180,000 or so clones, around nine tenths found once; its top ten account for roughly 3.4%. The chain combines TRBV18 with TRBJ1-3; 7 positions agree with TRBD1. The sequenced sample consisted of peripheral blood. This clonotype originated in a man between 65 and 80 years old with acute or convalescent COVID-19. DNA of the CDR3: TGTGCCAGCTCATCGACAGGGATTGAGGGCCCCTCTGGAAACACCATATATTTT. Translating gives CASSSTGIEGPSGNTIYF.